This TCR beta chain was captured by sequencing in a study of OX40 agonist ivuxolimab in advanced cancers. Whole-study results and caveats: Relative to CD4+, CD8+ T cells held more expanded clones on average. The specificity for antigen of the expanded peripheral T cells was not determined.

Sequencing used immunoSEQ multiplex PCR; TCRdb keeps in-frame clones, though not all of them. The table lists around 30,000 clones, 60% to 75% of them singletons. To note about this clone: The antigen remains undetermined.

Here the sequenced sample was CD4+ or CD8+ T cells sorted from blood, taken in a trial of the OX40 agonist ivuxolimab. The source of this sequence is an adult with an advanced solid tumor such as melanoma, head and neck, liver or kidney cancer.

The CDR3 nucleotides read TGTGCCAGCAGTGAAGAAGGGCAGGGTGGAAACACCATATATTTT. Translated, it gives CASSEEGQGGNTIYF. V usage is TRBV2 and J usage is TRBJ1-3, with D possibly being TRBD1 (5 bases). This CDR3 has 15 residues. Germline-derived CDR1 and CDR2 are SNHLY and FYNNEI. The ends were cut back, 1 base at V and 3 bases at J, with 10 bases in the middle.